This is a list of T cell receptor beta chains from one sample in a study of shared clonotypes between healthy human individuals. Using immunoSEQ multiplex PCR, the repertoire was profiled, and TCRdb retains in-frame clones only, with some absent. The profile covers under 2,500,000 clones, with under 97% appearing a single time and 0.1% to 0.15% taken by the ten largest. Input material: naive CD4+ T cells sorted from blood. These receptors were collected from a man aged 18 to 29 in good health. Each CDR3 is given with its conserved first and last residue. A D gene is named only where the DNA matches it firmly. Clone size is not always given. Where it is, it says once, few, many or a class for expanded clones.

V gene,clone size,D gene,J gene,CDR3 DNA,CDR3 protein
TRBV19,.,.,TRBJ1-6,TGTGCCAGTAGTATCTGGGTTGGGGATTCACCCCTCCACTTT,CASSIWVGDSPLHF
TRBV4-2,.,.,TRBJ2-3,TGTGCCAGCAGCCAAGGTTCAGATACGCAGTATTTT,CASSQGSDTQYF
TRBV7-6,once,TRBD1,TRBJ2-7,TGTGCCAGCAGCTTAGCGCTGACAGGGGTTGGCGAGCAGTACTTC,CASSLALTGVGEQYF
TRBV2,once,.,TRBJ1-5,TGTGCCAGCAGTGAACTTGAAGGATATCAGCCCCAGCATTTT,CASSELEGYQPQHF
TRBV5-6,.,.,TRBJ2-2,TGTGCCAGCAGCTTGGACGGACAAACCACCGGGGAGCTGTTTTTT,CASSLDGQTTGELFF
TRBV30,.,TRBD2,TRBJ2-1,TGTGCCTGGAACCGGGGGGGTCATGAGCTGCAGTTCTTC,CAWNRGGHELQFF
TRBV5-4,once,.,TRBJ2-7,TGTGCCAGCAGCCCCCTGCGCGGGGACGAGCAGTACTTC,CASSPLRGDEQYF
TRBV7-2,.,.,TRBJ2-7,TGTGCCAGCAGCTTAGATATGGGTCCCTACGAGCAGTACTTC,CASSLDMGPYEQYF
TRBV5-1,.,.,TRBJ1-1,TGCGCCAGCAGCTTGGAGCGGGTTGGCACTGAAGCTTTCTTT,CASSLERVGTEAFF
TRBV4-3,.,TRBD1,TRBJ2-1,TGCGCCAGCAGCCAAGGTACTATCTCCGGGACAGGGGGTAATGAGCAGTTCTTC,CASSQGTISGTGGNEQFF
TRBV6-6,.,TRBD1,TRBJ1-6,TGTGCCAGCAGTTACGGACAGGAGCTTAATTCACCCCTCCACTTT,CASSYGQELNSPLHF
TRBV28,.,TRBD1,TRBJ2-7,TGTGCCAGCAGTCCCGCCGACAGGGGATATTACGAGCAGTACTTC,CASSPADRGYYEQYF
TRBV28,once,TRBD1,TRBJ2-1,TGTGCCAGCAGCCCAGGGGGCCGGACATTGGGTGAGCAGTTCTTC,CASSPGGRTLGEQFF
TRBV5-1,once,.,TRBJ2-1,TGCGCCAGCAGCCCAGGACGCAGTGGGAAGACCTACAATAAGCAGTTCTTC,CASSPGRSGKTYNKQFF
TRBV7-9,.,.,TRBJ2-7,TGTGCCAGCAGCGTTAGCGACGAGCAGTACTTC,CASSVSDEQYF
TRBV27,.,TRBD2,TRBJ2-7,TGTGCCAGCAGTCCAGCGGGAGGAATATACGAGCAGTACTTC,CASSPAGGIYEQYF
TRBV5-1,.,TRBD1,TRBJ1-3,TGCGCCAGCAGTTCCGGGACAGGGTTTCGGACCATATATTTT,CASSSGTGFRTIYF
TRBV6-6,.,.,TRBJ2-5,TGTGCCAGCATGGGTGGGGGGTACGAGACCCAGTACTTC,CASMGGGYETQYF
TRBV13,.,TRBD2,TRBJ2-5,TGTGCCAGCAGCCGACTAGCGGGTCAAGAGACCCAGTACTTC,CASSRLAGQETQYF
TRBV5-4,.,TRBD1,TRBJ1-1,TGTGCCAGCAGCCCCCTGGGGACAGGGACTGAAGCTTTCTTT,CASSPLGTGTEAFF
TRBV6-6,once,.,TRBJ1-2,TGTGCCAGCAGCTTGGACAGAACCACTGGGTATGGCTACACCTTC,CASSLDRTTGYGYTF
TRBV13,.,TRBD2,TRBJ2-1,TGTGCCAGCAGCCTTCTAATTAGCGGGGGGGCGCGATACAATGAGCAGTTCTTC,CASSLLISGGARYNEQFF
TRBV2,.,.,TRBJ1-5,TGTGCCAGCAGTCGGCGGGAGAATAGCAATCAGCCCCAGCATTTT,CASSRRENSNQPQHF
TRBV4-1,.,.,TRBJ2-5,TGCGCCAGCAGCCAAGGGTTTGGACTGCCGGAGACCCAGTACTTC,CASSQGFGLPETQYF
TRBV27,.,TRBD2,TRBJ2-2,TGTGCCAGCAGTTTTCGAGGGACTAGCGGGAACACCGGGGAGCTGTTTTTT,CASSFRGTSGNTGELFF
TRBV19,.,.,TRBJ2-1,TGTGCCAGTAGTATAGAGCGAATGGCCAGGCAGTTCTTC,CASSIERMARQFF
TRBV29-1,.,TRBD1,TRBJ2-4,TGCAGCGTTGGACAGGGGACGGACATTCAGTACTTC,CSVGQGTDIQYF
TRBV9,.,TRBD2,TRBJ2-1,TGTGCCAGCAGCGTAAGCGGGGGGAAAAATGAGCAGTTCTTC,CASSVSGGKNEQFF
TRBV10-2,.,.,TRBJ1-1,TGCGCCAGCAACCTACCGGACAAGAATGAAGCTTTCTTT,CASNLPDKNEAFF
TRBV7-7,.,.,TRBJ2-7,TGTGCTAGCAGCCCCACCGGGACCTCTTACGAGCAGTACTTC,CASSPTGTSYEQYF
TRBV4-1,.,TRBD1,TRBJ1-6,TGCGCCAGCAGCCATCAAGTTAGGGACAGGGGAAAATCCTATAATTCACCCCTCCACTTT,CASSHQVRDRGKSYNSPLHF
TRBV15,.,.,TRBJ2-5,TGTGCCACCAGCAGAGATCTGGGACTCCAAGAGACCCAGTACTTC,CATSRDLGLQETQYF
TRBV7-3,.,.,TRBJ2-3,TGTGCCAGCAGCTTAACTTGGGGGAGCAGCACAGATACGCAGTATTTT,CASSLTWGSSTDTQYF
TRBV28,few,.,TRBJ2-5,TGTGCCAGCAGTTCGCACATGACGGAGACCCAGTACTTC,CASSSHMTETQYF
TRBV6-6,.,.,TRBJ2-1,TGTGCCAGCTCTCGGGGACGGGAAAACAATGAGCAGTTCTTC,CASSRGRENNEQFF
TRBV11-2,.,.,TRBJ2-1,TGTGCCAGCACTCTCGGCGGATACAATGAGCAGTTCTTC,CASTLGGYNEQFF
TRBV25-1,.,TRBD1,TRBJ1-2,TGTGCCAGCAGTGGACAGGGTTCCCATGGCTACACCTTC,CASSGQGSHGYTF
TRBV6-1,.,.,TRBJ2-7,TGTGCCAGCAGTGAAGGTTACGGGGGAACAGGGTCCGACGAGCAGTACTTC,CASSEGYGGTGSDEQYF
TRBV6-5,.,.,TRBJ1-4,TGTGCCAGCAGTTACTCGCCCGGCGGGAATGAAAAACTGTTTTTT,CASSYSPGGNEKLFF
TRBV4-2,.,.,TRBJ1-6,TGTGCCAGCAGCCAAATCCGGGCTGATAATTCACCCCTCCACTTT,CASSQIRADNSPLHF
TRBV4-3,once,TRBD1,TRBJ1-2,TGCGCCAGCAGCCAAGACTACCGACAGGGAAGAGCCCCGGAAATCTATGGCTACACCTTC,CASSQDYRQGRAPEIYGYTF
TRBV10-3,once,.,TRBJ1-1,TGTGCCATCGAGGGCCCCTATCCGATGAACACTGAAGCTTTCTTT,CAIEGPYPMNTEAFF
TRBV18,.,TRBD2,TRBJ2-1,TGTGCCAGCTCACCACTACTAGCGGGAGCTTACAATGAGCAGTTCTTC,CASSPLLAGAYNEQFF
TRBV27,.,.,TRBJ1-2,TGTGCCAGCAGTCAGCTTCCAGGGACCCCCGGCTACACCTTC,CASSQLPGTPGYTF
TRBV13,.,.,TRBJ2-3,TGTGCCAGCAGCTTAACTCCCGAGCAGTTGGTAAGCACAGATACGCAGTATTTT,CASSLTPEQLVSTDTQYF
TRBV4-1,.,.,TRBJ2-3,TGCGCCAGCAGCCAAGAGGCAAGAAGCACAGATACGCAGTATTTT,CASSQEARSTDTQYF
TRBV19,once,TRBD2,TRBJ2-3,TGTGCCAGTAGTACGGGACTAGCGGGGGGCTTAGATACGCAGTATTTT,CASSTGLAGGLDTQYF
TRBV2,.,.,TRBJ2-7,TGTGCCAGCAGTGGGGAGACAGCGCTCGAGCAGTACTTC,CASSGETALEQYF
TRBV27,once,TRBD2,TRBJ2-1,TGTGCCAGCAGCTCCCGGACTAGCGTCCCCAATGAGCAGTTCTTC,CASSSRTSVPNEQFF
TRBV5-1,.,.,TRBJ2-3,TGCGCCAGCAGCTTGGTGATCTGGGGAGGCACAGATACGCAGTATTTT,CASSLVIWGGTDTQYF
TRBV30,.,.,TRBJ1-2,TGTGCCTGGAGTCTGGGGGGCAGCTATGGCTACACCTTC,CAWSLGGSYGYTF
TRBV11-2,.,TRBD1,TRBJ2-6,TGTGCCAGCAGCTTATTAGGGGGCGCTGGGGCCAACGTCCTGACTTTC,CASSLLGGAGANVLTF
TRBV28,once,TRBD1,TRBJ1-6,TGTGCCAGTAGTCCGGGACAGACAAATAATTCACCCCTCCACTTT,CASSPGQTNNSPLHF
TRBV10-3,.,TRBD2,TRBJ2-3,TGTGCCATCAGTCCCGGGAGGACAGATACGCAGTATTTT,CAISPGRTDTQYF